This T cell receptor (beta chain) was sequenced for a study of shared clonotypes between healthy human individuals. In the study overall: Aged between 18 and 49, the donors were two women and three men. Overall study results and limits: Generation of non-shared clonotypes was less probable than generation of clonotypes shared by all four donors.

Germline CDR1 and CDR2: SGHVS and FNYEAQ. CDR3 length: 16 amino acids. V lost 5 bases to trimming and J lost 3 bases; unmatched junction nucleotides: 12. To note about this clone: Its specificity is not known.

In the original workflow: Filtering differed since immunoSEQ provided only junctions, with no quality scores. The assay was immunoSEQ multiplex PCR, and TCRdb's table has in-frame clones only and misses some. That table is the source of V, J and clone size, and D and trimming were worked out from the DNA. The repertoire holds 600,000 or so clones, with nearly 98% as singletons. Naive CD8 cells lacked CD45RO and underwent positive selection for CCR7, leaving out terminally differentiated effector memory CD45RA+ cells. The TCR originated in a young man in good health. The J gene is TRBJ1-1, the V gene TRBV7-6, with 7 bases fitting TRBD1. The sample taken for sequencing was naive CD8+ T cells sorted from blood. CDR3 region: CASSNRGSPSYTEAFF. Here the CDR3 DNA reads TGTGCCAGCAGCAACAGGGGTTCGCCATCTTACACTGAAGCTTTCTTT.